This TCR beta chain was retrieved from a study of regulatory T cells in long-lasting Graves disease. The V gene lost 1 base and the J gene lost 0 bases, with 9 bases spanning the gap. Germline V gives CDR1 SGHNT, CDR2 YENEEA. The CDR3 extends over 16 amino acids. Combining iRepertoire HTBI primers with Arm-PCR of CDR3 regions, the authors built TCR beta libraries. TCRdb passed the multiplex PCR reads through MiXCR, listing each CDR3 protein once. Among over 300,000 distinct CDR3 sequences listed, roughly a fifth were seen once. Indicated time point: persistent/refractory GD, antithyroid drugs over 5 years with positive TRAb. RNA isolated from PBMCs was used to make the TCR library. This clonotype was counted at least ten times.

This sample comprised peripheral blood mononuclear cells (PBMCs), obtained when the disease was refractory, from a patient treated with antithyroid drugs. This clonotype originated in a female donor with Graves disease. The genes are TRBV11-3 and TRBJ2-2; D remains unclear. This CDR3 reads CASSLGAFANTGELFF. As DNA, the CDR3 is TGTGCCAGCAGCTTAGGAGCATTTGCGAACACCGGGGAGCTGTTTTTT. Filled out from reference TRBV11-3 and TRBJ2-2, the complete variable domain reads EAGVVQSPRYKIIEKKQPVAFWCNPISGHNTLYWYLQNLGQGPELLIRYENEEAVDDSQLPKDRFSAERLKGVDSTLKIQPAELGDSAVYLCASSLGAFANTGELFFGEGSRLTVL.